The following is a T cell receptor beta chain sequence with its context. The antigen is undetermined. Generated by immunoSEQ multiplex PCR, the TCRdb table keeps only in-frame clones and is missing some. The data hold roughly 110,000 clones, with 85% to 95% observed a single time. The data are from a study of graft-versus-host responses after intestinal transplantation. Across the whole study: The study gave all recipients anti-thymocyte globulin induction, then tacrolimus and steroids for 2 to 3 years. Study-level results: GvH clones were found in recipient marrow; some appeared first in ileum or blood.

The CDR3 extends over 16 amino acids. V lost 3 bases and J 0 bases, leaving 12 bases between the germline ends. Germline CDR1 is LNHDA and CDR2 is SQIVND (reference sequence). The receptor comes from a human donor who was the organ donor for an intestinal transplant. The starting material was unstimulated CD8+ T cells sorted from spleen or lymph node cells, obtained before transplant. The chain couples TRBV19 to TRBJ2-1; D possibly uses TRBD1 or TRBD2 (5 bases each). CDR3 loop: CASSIGTLSSYNEQFF. The CDR3 region has the DNA TGTGCCAGTAGTATCGGGACCCTAAGCTCCTACAATGAGCAGTTCTTC.